A selection of T cell receptor beta chains follows, all from one sample in a study of sequential checkpoint blockade in melanoma. TCRdb's copy holds only in-frame clones and misses some; the assay was immunoSEQ multiplex PCR. The data contain 6,000 to 9,000 clones, about 28% of them singletons. The specimen comprised tumor tissue (inferred from file names), sampled from a patient given nivolumab and ipilimumab in sequence. These receptors were collected from a human donor with melanoma. CDR3s leave out the opening cysteine and the closing phenylalanine or tryptophan.

>TRBV28|TRBJ1-5
ASSLRVGQPQH
>TRBV6-8|TRBJ2-1
ASVPYSYNEQF
>TRBV11-3|TRBJ2-2
ASSSTSHAGELF
>TRBV18|TRBJ1-1
ASSPLTGGLSNTEAF
>TRBV6-8|TRBJ1-2
ASTLSDPVGAGYT
>TRBV11-3|TRBJ2-5
ASSFTGGLKETQY
>TRBV9|TRBJ1-1
ASSSGTGNTEAF
>TRBV7-6|TRBJ2-3
ASSQSGRDTDTQY
>TRBV4-1|TRBJ2-7
ASSQEGLAGVEEQY
>TRBV19|TRBJ2-5
ASQTTSGSLETQY
>TRBV6-8|TRBJ2-7
ASLGLQGIYEQY
>TRBV6-8|TRBJ1-1
ASSYSVQGVNTEAF
>TRBV19|TRBJ1-2
AIGTGGSGYGYT
>TRBV28|TRBJ2-4
ASSLPGVAKNIQY
>TRBV5-1|TRBJ2-1
ASSRGQVHNEQF
>TRBV30|TRBJ2-3
AWSAQTTGLIH
>TRBV9|TRBJ2-2
ASSRTGLAGELF
>TRBV15|TRBJ2-3
ATSRESRGPSTDTQY
>TRBV28|TRBJ1-4
ASSPSPGQGETNEKLF
>TRBV6-8|TRBJ1-2
ASRESAQVTNYGYT